Following are 6 T cell receptor beta chains from one sample sequenced in a study of blood T cells in healthy people across ages. Then a second PCR, running roughly 6 to 12 cycles, was carried out with a sample-barcoded 5' primer and a J-beta primer mix. TCRdb re-derived calls from the 5' RACE reads in MiXCR, one entry per CDR3 protein. The sample shows about 640,000 distinct CDR3 sequences, approximately 59% of them seen only once. What was sequenced was blood. These receptors all come from a man between 60 and 75 years old in good health.

This clonotype has a single count. At one end, the junction sequence differs from germline, possibly due to a read error. This chain uses TRBV4-1 with TRBJ2-3; a possible D gene is TRBD2 (5 bases). This CDR3 is built from 16 residues. Germline CDR1 is MGHRA and CDR2 is YSYEKL. The CDR3 DNA follows: TGCGCCAGCAGCCAAGGGTCCTCTTCTAGCACAGATACGCGGTATTTT. It encodes CASSQGSSSSTDTRYF.

The CDR3: CASSLAQYHEQFF. The CDR3 DNA sequence: TGTGCCAGCAGCTTAGCCCAGTATCATGAGCAGTTCTTC. V gene TRBV11-2 combines with J gene TRBJ2-1; D is unresolved. The germline V gene has CDR1 SGHAT and CDR2 FQNNGV. V gave up 1 base and J gave up 8 bases, with 9 bases separating them. The CDR3 runs to 13 residues.

V gene TRBV4-1 combines with J gene TRBJ2-1, with TRBD2 matching 7 bases. Trimming removed 0 bases from V and 6 bases from J; junction bases left unmatched: 11. This CDR3 has 17 amino acids. Germline V gene lookup returns CDR1 MGHRA and CDR2 YSYEKL. CDR3 residues: CASSQDWEGTHSNEQFF. In nucleotides, the CDR3 is TGCGCCAGCAGCCAAGATTGGGAGGGGACCCACTCCAATGAGCAGTTCTTC.

The J gene is TRBJ1-2, the V gene TRBV15; D unclear. Germline CDR1 and CDR2: LNHNV and YYDKDF (reference sequence). The length of the CDR3 is 14 residues. V lost 5 bases and J lost 4, with 14 bases in between. The CDR3 DNA reads as TGTGCCACCAGCGGAGCGGGATTTATCTATGGCTACACCTTC. This gives the protein CATSGAGFIYGYTF.

There are many counts of this clonotype. The genes are TRBV20-1 and TRBJ1-2; 8 nucleotides line up with TRBD1. The germline V gene has CDR1 DFQATT and CDR2 SNEGSKA (reference sequence). The ends lost 0 bases at V and 5 bases at J; junction bases unmatched: 8. The CDR3 spans 15 residues. In DNA, the CDR3 is TGCAGTGCTAGAGAAGATTTACGGACAGGGTATGGCTACACCTTC. Protein sequence: CSAREDLRTGYGYTF.

This chain links TRBV29-1 with TRBJ2-1; 11 bases agree with TRBD2. The CDR3 loop spans 14 amino acids. Germline loops: CDR1 SQVTM, CDR2 ANQGSEA. The V and J ends lost 2 bases and 5 bases, in that order; junction bases with no gene match: 2. Here the CDR3 DNA reads TGCAGCGTTGAAACTAGCGGGGGCCACAATGAGCAGTTCTTC. Translating it yields CSVETSGGHNEQFF.